The 13 T cell receptor beta chains reported below all come from one sample, sequenced in a study of graft-versus-host responses after intestinal transplantation (dated by TCRdb to 2020 to 2022). The library was made by the immunoSEQ multiplex PCR assay. Imported from immuneACCESS, the table was reduced by TCRdb to in-frame sequences with V and J called. These copies leave out some clones; in studies compared against another copy, an unresolved V gene accounts for under half, and the cause of the remainder is not known. The sample table contains 9,500 to 15,000 clones; only one count was recorded for roughly 92% of them. The top ten clones comprise roughly 22% of the sample. This sample comprised PBMCs, obtained approximately 110 days after intestinal transplant. Receptor source: a human patient who received an intestinal transplant, so some T cells may come from the graft donor.

The chain carries TRBV4-1 and TRBJ2-7; possible D gene TRBD1, 6 bases. V dropped 4 bases and J dropped 0 bases, with 10 bases sitting between them. In germline, CDR1 is MGHRA, CDR2 YSYEKL. This CDR3 is 14 amino acids long. The CDR3, as DNA: TGCGCCAGCAGCCCCCAGGGGTCCTCCTACGAGCAGTACTTC. Its protein product is CASSPQGSSYEQYF.

The rearrangement links TRBV6-5 to TRBJ1-1, with a tentative D call TRBD1 (6 bases). Trimming cost V 6 bases and J 0 bases, with 14 bases left between them. The CDR3 sequence is 15 residues long. The germline V gene has CDR1 MNHEY and CDR2 SVGAGI. For the CDR3, the DNA is TGTGCCAGCAGCGACAGGACCAAACTGAACACTGAAGCTTTCTTT. Protein sequence: CASSDRTKLNTEAFF.

This CDR3 is CASSQGPDRENTGELFF. CDR3 DNA sequence: TGCGCCAGCAGCCAAGGACCGGACCGAGAGAACACCGGGGAGCTGTTTTTT. The chain is built from TRBV4-1 and TRBJ2-2; no reliable D call. Germline V gene sequence: CDR1 MGHRA, CDR2 YSYEKL. This CDR3 spans 17 amino acids. Deletions cut 1 base from V and 1 base from J, with 13 bases between.

The chain combines TRBV4-1 with TRBJ2-5; weak D call: TRBD2 (6 bases). CDR1 and CDR2 from the germline V gene are MGHRA and YSYEKL. Trimming shortened V by 1 base and J by 3 bases, and 15 bases separated the two germline ends. This CDR3 contains 16 residues. CDR3 sequence (DNA): TGCGCCAGCAGCCAAGTAAATCGGGGGTCCGAAGAGACCCAGTACTTC. Translation gives CASSQVNRGSEETQYF.

This clone appeared once. The chain uses TRBV28 and TRBJ2-1, with D maybe TRBD2 (5 bases). V was pared by 6 bases and J by 4 bases, with 16 bases between. The CDR3 runs to 15 residues. The germline gives CDR1 MDHEN, CDR2 SYDVKM. The CDR3: CASRLGTSSYNEQFF. DNA of the CDR3: TGTGCCAGCAGACTCGGAACTAGTTCGTACAATGAGCAGTTCTTC.

CDR3: CASSEGLAGGTGELFF. CDR3 nucleotides: TGTGCCAGCAGTGAGGGTCTAGCGGGAGGGACCGGGGAGCTGTTTTTT. The genes are TRBV2 and TRBJ2-2; 12 nucleotides align to TRBD2. Germline V gene lookup returns CDR1 SNHLY and CDR2 FYNNEI. There are 16 residues in the CDR3. V gave up 3 bases and J gave up 5 bases; unmatched junction bases: 4.

The gene calls are TRBV29-1 and TRBJ1-2; D remains unclear. Trimming took off 0 bases at V and 1 base at J, with 9 bases between the two ends. Looked up from germline, CDR1 is SQVTM and CDR2 is ANQGSEA. The CDR3 runs to 14 residues. DNA for the CDR3: TGCAGCGTTGAAGACAGCCGAAGTAACTATGGCTACACCTTC. This sequence encodes CSVEDSRSNYGYTF.

The chain couples TRBV27 to TRBJ2-7, with unresolved D. Trimming removed 7 bases at V and 8 bases at J, with 12 bases between. The CDR3 covers 11 residues. The germline V gene encodes CDR1 MNHEY and CDR2 SMNVEV (reference sequence). As DNA, the CDR3 is TGTGCCAGCAAATCATCGAGCCAGCAGTACTTC. Amino acid sequence: CASKSSSQQYF.

This chain uses TRBV28 with TRBJ1-6; 9 bases fit TRBD1. V lost 4 bases and J lost 0; bases outside the gene matches: 7. CDR1 and CDR2 (germline): MDHEN, SYDVKM. The CDR3 is 18 residues long. Here the CDR3 reads CASSSTRTGVSYNSPLHF. In DNA form, the CDR3 reads TGTGCCAGCAGTTCCACCCGGACAGGGGTCTCCTATAATTCACCCCTCCACTTT.

V usage is TRBV5-1 and J usage is TRBJ1-1, with D tentatively TRBD1 (6 bases). V was trimmed by 0 bases and J by 1 base, leaving 16 bases between them. The CDR3 is 17 amino acids. Germline CDR1 reads SGHRS; CDR2 reads YFSETQ. CDR3 protein: CASSLAGRGKGNTEAFF. The CDR3 bases are TGCGCCAGCAGCTTGGCGGGCAGGGGTAAGGGGAACACTGAAGCTTTCTTT.

Here the CDR3 reads CASSESLAGSDTQYF. CDR3 in DNA: TGTGCCAGCAGTGAATCCCTAGCGGGGTCAGATACGCAGTATTTT. The chain carries TRBV6-1 and TRBJ2-3; 9 nucleotides agree with TRBD2. The junction had 4 bases not matched to a gene; V was cut back by 2 bases and J by 4 bases. The germline V gene encodes CDR1 MNHNS and CDR2 SASEGT. The CDR3 covers 15 residues.

V and J are TRBV27 and TRBJ2-7; TRBD1 matches at 7 bases. The CDR3 contains 14 residues. Germline V gives CDR1 MNHEY, CDR2 SMNVEV (reference sequence). V shed 3 bases and J 0 bases; nucleotides not matched to a gene: 2. The CDR3 loop is CASSFAGGSYEQYF. As DNA, the CDR3 is TGTGCCAGCAGTTTCGCAGGGGGCTCCTACGAGCAGTACTTC.

This clone was observed once. This chain connects TRBV23-1 to TRBJ2-7; 8 positions agree with TRBD1. TRBV23-1 is marked as an open reading frame, function uncertain. The junction had 17 bases not matched to a gene; V was cut back by 7 bases and J by 6 bases. The CDR3 spans 16 residues. The CDR3 region is CASTGSGQGCVREQYF. The DNA for the CDR3 is TGCGCCAGCACCGGCTCCGGACAGGGTTGCGTCCGCGAGCAGTACTTC.